The 31 T cell receptor beta chains listed next were all sequenced from one sample in a study of graft-versus-host responses after intestinal transplantation. Profiled with immunoSEQ multiplex PCR; TCRdb holds only in-frame clones, not every one. The sample lists tens of thousands of clones, about four fifths occurring once. The sequences come from PBMCs, collected 1070 days after transplant. These receptors all come from a human patient who received an intestinal transplant, so some T cells may come from the graft donor.

This clone was detected once. The CDR3 spells CATSRLAVKVTGELFF. The CDR3 DNA is TGTGCCACCAGCAGACTAGCGGTAAAGGTCACCGGGGAGCTGTTTTTT. The chain carries TRBV15 and TRBJ2-2, with 7 positions matching TRBD2. The CDR3 extends over 16 amino acids. The V gene end was trimmed by 2 bases and the J gene end by 4 bases; junction bases not matched to a gene: 7. Germline V gene lookup returns CDR1 LNHNV and CDR2 YYDKDF (reference sequence).

V gene TRBV7-2 combines with J gene TRBJ2-5; 8 bases agree with TRBD2. Per the germline V gene, CDR1 is SGHTA and CDR2 is FQGNSA. The CDR3 has 14 residues. V shed 5 bases and J 3 bases; nucleotides not matched to a gene: 5. CDR3 sequence reads: CASSLRTSKETQYF. CDR3 bases: TGTGCCAGCAGCCTCAGGACTAGCAAAGAGACCCAGTACTTC.

DNA of the CDR3: TGTGCCTGGAGTTGGACAGGGCGGTATCAGCCCCAGCATTTT. It specifies CAWSWTGRYQPQHF. The V gene is TRBV30, the J gene TRBJ1-5; TRBD1 matches at 8 bases. This CDR3 is 14 amino acids long. Trimming took 2 bases from V and 5 from J; bases not matched to a gene: 5. Germline V gene sequence: CDR1 GTSNPN, CDR2 SVGIG (reference sequence).

The rearrangement uses TRBV5-8 and TRBJ2-5, with 9 positions matching TRBD2. Germline loops: CDR1 SGHTS, CDR2 YDEGEE. The junction had 13 bases not matched to a gene; V was cut back by 5 bases and J by 5 bases. The CDR3 length is 16 residues. CDR3 loop: CASSTRLAAYRETQYF. In nucleotides, the CDR3 is TGTGCCAGCAGTACCCGACTAGCGGCTTATAGGGAGACCCAGTACTTC.

The chain uses TRBV7-9 and TRBJ1-5; TRBD1 matches 9 bases. Per the germline V gene, CDR1 is SEHNR and CDR2 is FQNEAQ (reference sequence). V lost 3 bases, J lost 5 bases, and 2 bases stayed unmatched. The CDR3 spans 14 residues. The CDR3 protein is CASSLGQGHQPQHF. CDR3 coding DNA: TGTGCCAGCAGCTTGGGACAGGGACATCAGCCCCAGCATTTT.

The chain couples TRBV13 to TRBJ2-5; possible D gene TRBD1, 6 bases. The V end lost 5 bases, the J end lost 0 bases, and 7 bases lay between the germline ends. The germline gives CDR1 PRHDT, CDR2 FYEKMQ (reference sequence). This CDR3 region has 13 residues. The CDR3 DNA follows: TGTGCCAGCAGCGCAGGGGACCAAGAGACCCAGTACTTC. As protein: CASSAGDQETQYF. Filled out from reference TRBV13 and TRBJ2-5, the complete variable domain reads AAGVIQSPRHLIKEKRETATLKCYPIPRHDTVYWYQQGPGQDPQFLISFYEKMQSDKGSIPDRFSAQQFSDYHSELNMSSLELGDSALYFCASSAGDQETQYFGPGTRLLVL.

The gene calls are TRBV7-2 and TRBJ1-1; D is perhaps TRBD1 (6 bases). Deletions cut 0 bases from V and 4 bases from J, with 12 bases between. The CDR3 loop spans 15 amino acids. The germline CDR1 and CDR2 sequences are SGHTA and FQGNSA. This chain's CDR3 is CASSLAPGAGTEAFF. Written as DNA, the CDR3 is TGTGCCAGCAGCTTAGCCCCGGGGGCTGGCACTGAAGCTTTCTTT. The variable domain in full, with the rest retrieved from reference TRBV7-2 and TRBJ1-1, is GAGVSQSPSNKVTEKGKDVELRCDPISGHTALYWYRQSLGQGLEFLIYFQGNSAPDKSGLPSDRFSAERTGGSVSTLTIQRTQQEDSAVYLCASSLAPGAGTEAFFGQGTRLTVV.

This rearrangement joins TRBV9 to TRBJ2-2; D gene uncertain. V lost 3 bases and J lost 1, with 10 bases in between. The CDR3 is made up of 15 amino acids. The germline V gene encodes CDR1 SGDLS and CDR2 YYNGEE. CDR3 sequence reads: CASSGSSGNTGELFF. CDR3 DNA sequence: TGTGCCAGCAGCGGCTCGTCGGGGAACACCGGGGAGCTGTTTTTT.

The V gene is TRBV28, the J gene TRBJ2-7, with 7 bases fitting TRBD1. V gave up 7 bases and J gave up 2 bases; unmatched junction bases: 11. This CDR3 is 15 amino acids long. Looked up from germline, CDR1 is MDHEN and CDR2 is SYDVKM. The chain's CDR3 is CASTRQGRRTYEQYF. As DNA, the CDR3 is TGTGCCAGCACCCGACAGGGCAGGCGTACCTACGAGCAGTACTTC.

The chain recombines TRBV19 with TRBJ1-1, with 8 bases that match TRBD1. The junction had 5 bases not matched to a gene; V was cut back by 7 bases and J by 4 bases. Germline CDR1 LNHDA, CDR2 SQIVND (reference sequence). This CDR3 contains 13 residues. The CDR3 sequence is CASMSTGGTEAFF. CDR3 coding DNA: TGTGCCAGTATGTCCACAGGGGGCACTGAAGCTTTCTTT.

This rearrangement joins TRBV5-1 to TRBJ1-3; D unclear. The CDR3 is made up of 18 amino acids. The germline gives CDR1 SGHRS, CDR2 YFSETQ. Trimming took off 0 bases at V and 4 bases at J, with 20 bases between the two ends. CDR3 residues: CASSLAGRNPFGGNTIYF. The CDR3 DNA follows: TGCGCCAGCAGCTTGGCCGGGAGAAACCCCTTCGGCGGAAACACCATATATTTT.

This chain joins TRBV10-3 and TRBJ2-6; D is ambiguous. The V gene's germline CDR1 is ENHRY and CDR2 SYGVKD. Trimming took off 5 bases at V and 4 bases at J, with 15 bases between the two ends. The CDR3 covers 16 residues. CDR3 amino acids: CAISTGPRAGANVLTF. CDR3 nucleotide sequence: TGTGCCATCAGTACCGGGCCCCGGGCCGGGGCCAACGTCCTGACTTTC.

The rearrangement joins TRBV5-6 to TRBJ1-2, with TRBD1 as a possible D gene (5 bases). The CDR3 loop spans 12 amino acids. The V gene's germline CDR1 is SGHDT and CDR2 YYEEEE. Trimming removed 4 bases at V and 8 bases at J, with 12 bases between. CDR3 bases: TGTGCCAGCAGCGTGCAGGGAAGCGGCTACACCTTC. Translated: CASSVQGSGYTF.

The chain couples TRBV15 to TRBJ2-5; 7 bases agree with TRBD1. V gave up 0 bases and J gave up 2 bases; unmatched junction bases: 9. The germline gives CDR1 LNHNV, CDR2 YYDKDF (reference sequence). The CDR3 length is 17 residues. The CDR3 DNA sequence: TGTGCCACCAGCAGAGATAAGGAACAGGGGAAGCAAGAGACCCAGTACTTC. Translating gives CATSRDKEQGKQETQYF.

The chain is built from TRBV27 and TRBJ1-2; D gene unclear. The V end was cut by 3 bases, the J end by 2 bases, with 7 bases between. This CDR3 is built from 13 residues. Looked up from germline, CDR1 is MNHEY and CDR2 is SMNVEV (reference sequence). The CDR3 reads CASSFRPNYGYTF. Written as DNA, the CDR3 is TGTGCCAGCAGTTTCCGCCCAAACTATGGCTACACCTTC.

In DNA, the CDR3 is TGTGCCAGCAGCCGACCAGGGGGCGCGGACGAGCAGTACTTC. Protein: CASSRPGGADEQYF. The V call is TRBV7-9, the J call TRBJ2-7, with 8 bases identical to TRBD1. The CDR3 sequence is 14 residues long. Germline V gene sequence: CDR1 SEHNR, CDR2 FQNEAQ (reference sequence). After removal of 5 bases from V and 5 bases from J, the junction contained 8 bases not matched to a gene.

The chain couples TRBV5-4 to TRBJ2-3; D uncertain. Looked up from germline, CDR1 is SGHNT and CDR2 is YYREEE (reference sequence). V shed 4 bases and J shed 1 base, with 10 bases lying between them. The CDR3 loop spans 14 amino acids. This CDR3 is CASSPLQGTDTQYF. The CDR3 coding sequence is TGTGCCAGCAGCCCTCTCCAGGGCACAGATACGCAGTATTTT.

The chain links TRBV11-2 to TRBJ2-5; 8 bases match TRBD1. Trimming took 8 bases from V and 2 from J; bases not matched to a gene: 4. Germline V gene sequence: CDR1 SGHAT, CDR2 FQNNGV. The CDR3 is 13 residues long. CDR3: CASGQGIQETQYF. Here the CDR3 DNA reads TGTGCCAGCGGACAGGGTATACAAGAGACCCAGTACTTC.

This chain connects TRBV6-1 to TRBJ2-5; 10 positions match TRBD1. CDR3 length equals 18 residues. Trimming removed 4 bases from V and 3 bases from J; junction bases left unmatched: 14. CDR1 and CDR2 (germline): MNHNS, SASEGT. The CDR3 is CASSGDRGRGWREETQYF. As DNA, the CDR3 is TGTGCCAGCAGTGGAGACAGGGGGCGCGGTTGGAGGGAAGAGACCCAGTACTTC.

This chain joins TRBV19 and TRBJ2-5, with unresolved D. The DNA end is more similar to TRBJ2-7, so the J call may be wrong. CDR1 LNHDA and CDR2 SQIVND come from the germline V gene (reference sequence). This CDR3 is built from 14 residues. This CDR3 is CASSITRSSYEQYF. The CDR3 region has the DNA TGTGCCAGTAGTATCACCCGGTCGTCCTACGAGCAGTACTTC.

The V gene is TRBV19, the J gene TRBJ1-3; 7 bases match TRBD1. V lost 4 bases to trimming and J lost 0 bases; unmatched junction nucleotides: 6. CDR1 is LNHDA, CDR2 SQIVND, per germline (reference sequence). The CDR3 contains 16 residues. The CDR3 bases are TGTGCCAGTAGTACGACGGACAGGAACTCTGGAAACACCATATATTTT. Protein product: CASSTTDRNSGNTIYF.

The CDR3 DNA follows: TGTGCCAGCAGCTTAACAGCAGGCACTGAGCAGTTCTTC. Its translation is CASSLTAGTEQFF. The chain is built from TRBV7-3 and TRBJ2-1; D unclear. CDR1 and CDR2 (germline): SGHTA, FQGTGA. CDR3 size: 13 residues. The V end was cut by 0 bases, the J end by 9 bases, with 9 bases between.

This clone was counted a few times. This chain joins TRBV7-9 and TRBJ1-3, with 7 bases fitting TRBD1. The CDR3 is made up of 16 amino acids. Germline trimming cut 5 bases from V and 4 bases from J; bases unmatched to any gene: 11. Germline lookup yields CDR1 SEHNR and CDR2 FQNEAQ (reference sequence). The CDR3 nucleotides are TGTGCCAGCAGCCCTTCTCCGACAGGGAGAGGAAACACCATATATTTT. Encoded protein: CASSPSPTGRGNTIYF.

The rearrangement joins TRBV10-1 to TRBJ1-4, with TRBD1 as a possible D gene (5 bases). Trimming pared 10 bases from V and 5 bases from J, leaving 14 bases between. CDR3 length: 13 residues. The germline V gene encodes CDR1 WNHNN and CDR2 SYGVQD (reference sequence). The CDR3 loop reads CATRGRMNEKLFF. The DNA for the CDR3 is TGCGCCACCCGGGGACGGATGAATGAAAAACTGTTTTTT.

The CDR3 sequence is CASSLNRGTDGYTF. In DNA, the CDR3 is TGTGCCAGCAGCTTAAACAGGGGGACGGATGGCTACACCTTC. The rearrangement joins TRBV7-9 to TRBJ1-2; 8 bases are shared with TRBD1. V lost 2 bases and J lost 6; bases outside the gene matches: 5. The CDR3 has 14 amino acids. The germline V gene encodes CDR1 SEHNR and CDR2 FQNEAQ (reference sequence).

The V and J genes are TRBV5-4 and TRBJ2-1, with D perhaps given as TRBD1 or TRBD2 (6 bases each). CDR1 and CDR2 from the germline V gene are SGHNT and YYREEE (reference sequence). CDR3 length equals 12 residues. V lost 4 bases and J 10 bases, leaving 12 bases between the germline ends. The CDR3 sequence: CASSRVGGEQFF. The CDR3 DNA sequence: TGTGCCAGCAGCCGGGTAGGGGGGGAGCAGTTCTTC.

This rearrangement joins TRBV4-1 to TRBJ1-4; possible D gene TRBD1, 5 bases. Looked up from germline, CDR1 is MGHRA and CDR2 is YSYEKL. V dropped 3 bases and J dropped 5 bases, with 13 bases sitting between them. This CDR3 has 15 residues. CDR3 in amino acids: CASSHQGGLNEKLFF. DNA for the CDR3: TGCGCCAGCAGCCACCAGGGAGGACTGAATGAAAAACTGTTTTTT.

This clone occurred once. The genes are TRBV29-1 and TRBJ2-2, with 8 bases fitting TRBD1. Germline V gives CDR1 SQVTM, CDR2 ANQGSEA. Losses at the gene ends were 7 bases for V and 6 bases for J; bases not matched to a gene: 10. CDR3 size: 14 residues. The CDR3 region has the DNA TGCAGCGCAACGATTGGACAGGGTGCCGGGGAGCTGTTTTTT. Protein: CSATIGQGAGELFF.

The chain links TRBV7-4 to TRBJ2-6, with 8 bases aligning to TRBD1. V shed 0 bases, J shed 0 bases, and the junction held 13 bases outside the gene matches. The CDR3 runs to 21 residues. The V gene's germline CDR1 is SGHVT and CDR2 SQSDAQ. The CDR3 here is CASSLAGVGRGPPSGANVLTF. The DNA of the CDR3 is TGTGCCAGCAGCTTAGCGGGGGTGGGCAGGGGGCCTCCCTCTGGGGCCAACGTCCTGACTTTC.

J is TRBJ2-7 and V is TRBV28, with D unclear. This CDR3 is 16 amino acids long. V was pared by 4 bases and J by 0 bases, with 16 bases between. Germline CDR1 reads MDHEN; CDR2 reads SYDVKM. The CDR3 sequence: CASSSFRDSVSYEQYF. CDR3 nucleotide sequence: TGTGCCAGCAGTTCCTTCCGAGACTCCGTCTCCTACGAGCAGTACTTC.

The genes are TRBV2 and TRBJ2-2; no definite D call. The CDR3 sequence is 14 residues long. Trimming removed 5 bases from V and 4 bases from J, with 11 bases in between. CDR1 is SNHLY, CDR2 FYNNEI, per germline. CDR3 DNA sequence: TGTGCCAGCAGTAGGGAAGGGATCACCGGGGAGCTGTTTTTT. Its protein is CASSREGITGELFF.